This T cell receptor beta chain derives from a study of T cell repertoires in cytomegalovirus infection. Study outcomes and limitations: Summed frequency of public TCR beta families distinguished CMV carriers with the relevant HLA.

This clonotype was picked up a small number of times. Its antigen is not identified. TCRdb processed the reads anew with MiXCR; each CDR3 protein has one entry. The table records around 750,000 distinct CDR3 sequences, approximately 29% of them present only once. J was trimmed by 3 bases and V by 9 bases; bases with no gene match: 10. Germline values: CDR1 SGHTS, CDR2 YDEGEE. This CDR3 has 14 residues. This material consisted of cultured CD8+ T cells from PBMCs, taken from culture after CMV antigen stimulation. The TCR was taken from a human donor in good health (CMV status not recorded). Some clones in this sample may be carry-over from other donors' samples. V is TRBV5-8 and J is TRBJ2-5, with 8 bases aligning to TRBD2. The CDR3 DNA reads TGTGCCACACAACCGAGACTAGCGAAAGAGACCCAGTACTTC. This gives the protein CATQPRLAKETQYF.